This T cell receptor (beta chain) is from a study of T-cell reconstitution after alpha-beta-depleted transplantation in children. Study-wide results and caveats: Some patients' high day-60 TCRbeta diversity was attributed to recipient cells surviving conditioning. Several hundred expanded graft clones reportedly gave rise to the alpha-beta T cells present about two months after transplant. A year had passed since transplant, and T-cell counts and diversity by then came mostly from newly produced T cells.

This clonotype was seen more than once but under ten times. The antigen is undetermined. CDR1 is SGHDN and CDR2 is FVKESK in the germline V gene. The CDR3 has 17 amino acids. V shed 2 bases and J shed 6 bases, with 23 bases lying between them. Unique molecular identifiers featured in how the TCRbeta library was prepared. TCRdb reanalysed the PCR reads using MiXCR and keeps one entry per CDR3 protein. The table lists about 210,000 distinct CDR3 sequences, approximately 15% of them singletons, with 43% in the top ten. The V gene is TRBV14, the J gene TRBJ2-7; D gene uncertain. The source is a male patient aged 2-15 years who had a stem cell transplant for acute lymphoblastic leukemia, so the T cells may come from the graft donor. The material sequenced was PBMCs, mostly from graft donor cells, taken 360 days after TCRalphabeta/CD19-depleted stem cell transplant. CDR3: CASSQSDKSPSNPEQYF. As DNA, the CDR3 is TGTGCCAGCAGCCAATCCGACAAATCCCCTAGTAATCCCGAGCAGTACTTC.